The 6 T cell receptor beta chains below were found in one sample sequenced in a study of cytomegalovirus exposure and HLA in healthy donors. Primers for the PCR totalled 60 Vbeta and 13 Jbeta. The repertoire was sequenced with immunoSEQ multiplex PCR; TCRdb's copy has only in-frame clones and lacks some. The sample has some 150,000 clones, more than 70% seen once. The specimen was PBMCs. These receptors all come from a man aged 35 to 55 in good health and CMV-seronegative.

This clone was detected a few times. V gene TRBV5-1 combines with J gene TRBJ1-2, with TRBD1 matching 8 bases. The CDR3 sequence is 14 residues long. The germline CDR1 and CDR2 sequences are SGHRS and YFSETQ. V shed 4 bases and J 6 bases; nucleotides not matched to a gene: 8. The CDR3 sequence: CASSGQGQNDGYTF. CDR3 nucleotides: TGCGCCAGCAGCGGACAGGGACAGAACGATGGCTACACCTTC.

The chain recombines TRBV14 with TRBJ2-5; TRBD1 might be the D (6 bases). V gave up 3 bases and J gave up 5 bases, with 25 bases separating them. Germline values: CDR1 SGHDN, CDR2 FVKESK. The CDR3 is 18 residues long. In nucleotides, the CDR3 is TGTGCCAGCAGCCAGAGACGAATGGACAGACGACCGATGGAGACCCAGTACTTC. The encoded protein is CASSQRRMDRRPMETQYF.

The genes are TRBV5-6 and TRBJ1-5; D ambiguous. Trimming pared 4 bases from V and 4 bases from J, leaving 9 bases between. CDR1 and CDR2 from the germline V gene are SGHDT and YYEEEE. CDR3 length: 13 amino acids. The CDR3 coding sequence is TGTGCCAGCAGCGGCGGACTGAATCAGCCCCAGCATTTT. Amino acids: CASSGGLNQPQHF.

As concerns this clone: One junction end does not reproduce the germline sequence, and a read error may be involved. This sequence joins TRBV6-1 and TRBJ1-1; the D gene is possibly TRBD1 (5 bases). The CDR3 loop spans 15 amino acids. Germline CDR1 and CDR2: MNHNS and SASEGT. CDR3 bases: TGTGTCAGCAGTGAAGGCGGAGACAGACATTATGAAGCTTTCTTT. The encoded protein is CVSSEGGDRHYEAFF.

The V gene is TRBV11-2, the J gene TRBJ2-7, with 8 bases matching TRBD2. The J segment lost 0 bases and the V segment lost 3 bases, leaving 7 bases of the junction unmatched. Germline values: CDR1 SGHAT, CDR2 FQNNGV. The CDR3 totals 16 residues. The CDR3 reads CASSFTSGGRSYEQYF. The CDR3 region has the DNA TGTGCCAGCAGCTTTACAAGCGGGGGCCGCTCCTACGAGCAGTACTTC.

The table lists this clone with many counts. The rearrangement links TRBV4-3 to TRBJ2-5; perhaps TRBD2 as D (6 bases). The CDR3 runs 13 residues. V lost 1 base and J 7 bases, leaving 10 bases between the germline ends. Germline V CDR1 and CDR2: LGHNA, YSLEER. The CDR3 bases are TGCGCCAGCAGCCAAGTAAGGGGAGGGACCCAGTACTTC. Residues: CASSQVRGGTQYF.